What follows are 27 T cell receptor beta chains derived from one specimen sequenced in a study of cytomegalovirus exposure and HLA in healthy donors. With 60 Vbeta and 13 Jbeta primers, the PCR was carried out. TCRdb keeps only in-frame clones here, not all; method: immunoSEQ multiplex PCR. The sample yields 150,000 or so clones, approximately 71% seen once. Sequenced input: PBMCs. These receptors originate from a girl aged 10-17 years in good health and CMV-seronegative.

The genes are TRBV19 and TRBJ2-7; a possible D gene is TRBD1 (5 bases). The CDR3 contains 16 residues. Germline assignment: CDR1 LNHDA and CDR2 SQIVND (reference sequence). The V end lost 5 bases, the J end lost 11 bases, and 28 bases lay between the germline ends. CDR3 loop: CASSPLGRGTGPAEYF. DNA of the CDR3: TGTGCCAGTAGTCCTCTAGGCCGAGGTACAGGACCCGCTGAGTACTTC.

This clone was seen a handful of times. V is TRBV20-1 and J is TRBJ2-3; a possible D gene is TRBD2 (6 bases). CDR1 DFQATT and CDR2 SNEGSKA come from the germline V gene (reference sequence). V was trimmed by 5 bases and J by 5 bases, leaving 8 bases between them. This CDR3 contains 11 residues. CDR3 nucleotide sequence: TGCAGTGCTGCGGGACGAGATACGCAGTATTTT. This sequence encodes CSAAGRDTQYF.

The chain combines TRBV4-1 with TRBJ2-7, with a weak D call TRBD2 (6 bases). V was trimmed by 0 bases and J by 1 base, leaving 13 bases between them. CDR1 and CDR2 (germline): MGHRA, YSYEKL. This CDR3 spans 16 amino acids. CDR3 DNA sequence: TGCGCCAGCAGCCAAGAGGTCGGGGGTTTTTCCTACGAGCAGTACTTC. Translation gives CASSQEVGGFSYEQYF.

The rearrangement uses TRBV5-4 and TRBJ2-7, with D perhaps matching TRBD1 (6 bases). The germline V gene encodes CDR1 SGHNT and CDR2 YYREEE (reference sequence). CDR3 length: 17 amino acids. V dropped 1 base and J dropped 4 bases, with 21 bases sitting between them. CDR3 loop: CASSLSKSGQITYEQYF. Here the CDR3 DNA reads TGTGCCAGCAGCTTGTCAAAATCCGGACAGATAACTTACGAGCAGTACTTC.

The gene calls are TRBV27 and TRBJ2-7; D is perhaps TRBD1 (6 bases). The germline V gene has CDR1 MNHEY and CDR2 SMNVEV (reference sequence). Trimming removed 0 bases at V and 5 bases at J, with 11 bases between. The CDR3 runs 14 residues. This CDR3 is CASSLSAGVNEQYF. CDR3 in DNA: TGTGCCAGCAGTTTATCAGCAGGGGTGAACGAGCAGTACTTC.

This clone was seen a single time. The chain is built from TRBV4-2 and TRBJ2-7; a weak D match, TRBD2 (7 bases). Trimming shortened V by 7 bases and J by 3 bases, and 19 bases separated the two germline ends. Germline V lookup: CDR1 LGHNA, CDR2 YNFKEQ. The CDR3 runs 15 residues. The CDR3 is CASTSEAGAGYEQYF. CDR3 DNA sequence: TGTGCCAGCACCTCAGAGGCGGGGGCCGGCTACGAGCAGTACTTC.

The J gene is TRBJ1-2, the V gene TRBV7-9; D is uncertain. CDR3 size: 13 residues. CDR1 is SEHNR, CDR2 FQNEAQ, per germline (reference sequence). V was pared by 1 base and J by 8 bases, with 11 bases between. The CDR3 coding sequence is TGTGCCAGCAGCTTAGAAGAGGGAGAAGGCTACACCTTC. Amino acids: CASSLEEGEGYTF.

V usage is TRBV20-1 and J usage is TRBJ2-7; D unclear. The CDR3 loop spans 11 amino acids. V shed 3 bases and J shed 4 bases, with 7 bases lying between them. Germline CDR1 DFQATT, CDR2 SNEGSKA (reference sequence). CDR3 loop: CSASVTYEQYF. The CDR3 coding sequence is TGCAGTGCTAGCGTAACTTACGAGCAGTACTTC.

J is TRBJ2-4 and V is TRBV19; 7 nucleotides match TRBD2. In germline, CDR1 is LNHDA, CDR2 SQIVND (reference sequence). The V gene end was trimmed by 10 bases and the J gene end by 6 bases; junction bases not matched to a gene: 12. CDR3 length equals 14 residues. Written as DNA, the CDR3 is TGTGCCACCCAACCCGTTGGGGGGGGAAACATTCAGTACTTC. Its protein is CATQPVGGGNIQYF.

The rearrangement uses TRBV4-1 and TRBJ1-5, with D perhaps matching TRBD1 (5 bases). The CDR3 consists of 14 residues. Looked up from germline, CDR1 is MGHRA and CDR2 is YSYEKL. The V and J ends lost 1 base and 11 bases respectively, with 15 bases between them. Written as DNA, the CDR3 is TGCGCCAGCAGCCAAGGGGGGGTGGGGCGGGCCCAGCATTTT. Protein: CASSQGGVGRAQHF.

This chain joins TRBV2 and TRBJ1-1; D gene unclear. The CDR3 contains 12 residues. V lost 8 bases, J lost 4 bases, and 11 bases lay in between. From germline, CDR1 is SNHLY and CDR2 FYNNEI. DNA for the CDR3: TGTGCCAGCGCCGGGGTACCCACTGAAGCTTTCTTT. Translating gives CASAGVPTEAFF.

This clone was seen a few times. The CDR3, as DNA: TGCAGCCACCGTATTTGGGGGCGCAATGAGCAGTTCTTC. Its translation: CSHRIWGRNEQFF. The chain employs TRBV29-1 and TRBJ2-1, with D possibly matching TRBD1 (6 bases). Deletions cut 8 bases from V and 6 bases from J, with 17 bases between. The V gene's germline CDR1 is SQVTM and CDR2 ANQGSEA. The CDR3 sequence is 13 residues long.

V usage is TRBV5-3 and J usage is TRBJ1-4, with 7 nucleotides matching TRBD1. TRBV5-3 is given ORF status, its function remaining uncertain. This CDR3 is 14 amino acids long. V lost 5 bases, J lost 10 bases, and 11 bases stayed unmatched. CDR3 coding DNA: TGTGCCAGAAGTCCCGGGACAGCACTCGGAAAACTGTTTTTT. Translated, it gives CARSPGTALGKLFF.

The chain joins TRBV2 to TRBJ1-5; D is ambiguous. CDR1 SNHLY and CDR2 FYNNEI come from the germline V gene. CDR3 length: 15 residues. Between the trimmed V and J ends, which lost 1 base and 1 base, there was a span of 8 bases. The DNA of the CDR3 is TGTGCCAGCAGTGAAGTCTCGCAGAGCAATCAGCCCCAGCATTTT. Translation: CASSEVSQSNQPQHF.

The rearrangement uses TRBV4-2 and TRBJ1-1; no definite D call. Per the germline V gene, CDR1 is LGHNA and CDR2 is YNFKEQ. The CDR3 loop spans 14 amino acids. V lost 0 bases to trimming and J lost 0 bases, with 5 bases between them. CDR3 nucleotide sequence: TGTGCCAGCAGCCAAGACGCTATGAACACTGAAGCTTTCTTT. The encoded protein is CASSQDAMNTEAFF.

The chain uses TRBV9 and TRBJ2-7; D possibly corresponds to TRBD2 (6 bases). V was pared by 0 bases and J by 3 bases, with 13 bases between. Germline V lookup: CDR1 SGDLS, CDR2 YYNGEE. This CDR3 is built from 15 residues. The DNA for the CDR3 is TGTGCCAGCAGCGTAGCCGCTGGGGGGAGCTACGAGCAGTACTTC. Encoded protein: CASSVAAGGSYEQYF.

Only a few counts were recorded for this clone. The rearrangement links TRBV28 to TRBJ1-4; the D gene is possibly TRBD1 (5 bases). The germline CDR1 and CDR2 sequences are MDHEN and SYDVKM. Trimming stripped 7 bases from V and 3 bases from J, with 15 bases between. CDR3 size: 15 residues. CDR3 region: CASILSGTPNEKLFF. The CDR3 bases are TGTGCCAGCATCTTAAGCGGGACCCCTAATGAAAAACTGTTTTTT.

This clone was seen just once. This sequence joins TRBV5-1 and TRBJ2-3; 7 nucleotides agree with TRBD2. V trimming: 5 bases; J trimming: 2 bases; junction bases outside the gene matches: 5. Germline V gene data show CDR1 as SGHRS and CDR2 as YFSETQ. The CDR3 totals 14 residues. Here the CDR3 reads CASRSGTVTDTQYF. As DNA, the CDR3 is TGCGCCAGCAGAAGCGGGACTGTCACAGATACGCAGTATTTT.

This chain connects TRBV9 to TRBJ2-1; 7 nucleotides match TRBD1. Germline V gene data show CDR1 as SGDLS and CDR2 as YYNGEE. The ends lost 4 bases at V and 0 bases at J; junction bases unmatched: 7. This CDR3 has 16 residues. The CDR3 bases are TGTGCCAGCAGCTACTTGACAGGGACCTCCTACAATGAGCAGTTCTTC. It codes for CASSYLTGTSYNEQFF.

The chain recombines TRBV9 with TRBJ1-6, with D possibly matching TRBD1 (5 bases). Germline lookup yields CDR1 SGDLS and CDR2 YYNGEE. Deletions cut 0 bases from V and 10 bases from J, with 20 bases between. This CDR3 spans 17 amino acids. The CDR3 sequence: CASSVGRSNGAGSPLHF. In nucleotides, the CDR3 is TGTGCCAGCAGCGTAGGCCGTAGTAATGGGGCAGGATCACCCCTCCACTTT.

This clone was counted only a few times. V is TRBV7-9 and J is TRBJ1-1; D unclear. V was clipped by 5 bases and J by 2 bases, with 24 bases between them. The length of the CDR3 is 18 residues. Germline loops: CDR1 SEHNR, CDR2 FQNEAQ (reference sequence). The CDR3 DNA reads TGTGCCAGCAGCCGTCCCTTTAAGGAGGTGAGCCTAAACACTGAAGCTTTCTTT. Encoded protein: CASSRPFKEVSLNTEAFF. Drawing the rest from reference TRBV7-9 and TRBJ1-1, the complete variable domain is DTGVSQNPRHKITKRGQNVTFRCDPISEHNRLYWYRQTLGQGPEFLTYFQNEAQLEKSRLLSDRFSAERPKGSFSTLEIQRTEQGDSAMYLCASSRPFKEVSLNTEAFFGQGTRLTVV.

The chain uses TRBV7-9 and TRBJ2-7, with 7 bases that match TRBD1. CDR3 length: 13 amino acids. In germline, CDR1 is SEHNR, CDR2 FQNEAQ (reference sequence). Losses at the gene ends were 4 bases for V and 5 bases for J; bases not matched to a gene: 5. The CDR3 here is CASSSPTGNEQYF. CDR3 sequence (DNA): TGTGCCAGCAGCTCACCGACAGGGAACGAGCAGTACTTC.

The gene calls are TRBV30 and TRBJ1-2; 9 bases match TRBD1. V gave up 0 bases and J gave up 5 bases; unmatched junction bases: 1. The CDR3 spans 13 residues. CDR1 GTSNPN and CDR2 SVGIG come from the germline V gene (reference sequence). CDR3 sequence reads: CAWSVGTGYGYTF. CDR3 sequence (DNA): TGTGCCTGGAGTGTAGGGACAGGGTATGGCTACACCTTC.

The chain is built from TRBV19 and TRBJ1-1, with D maybe TRBD1 (5 bases). The V and J ends lost 7 bases and 8 bases respectively, with 14 bases between them. This CDR3 region has 12 residues. CDR1 and CDR2 (germline): LNHDA, SQIVND (reference sequence). The CDR3 nucleotides read TGTGCCAGTATGGATTGGGGGGTGGAAGCTTTCTTT. This encodes CASMDWGVEAFF.

This clone was counted only a few times. This rearrangement joins TRBV18 to TRBJ1-1; no firm D call. The CDR3 has 12 amino acids. Trimming left V 10 bases short and J 6 bases short, with 15 bases between. Germline V CDR1 and CDR2: KGHSH, LQKENI. The DNA for the CDR3 is TGTGCCATCCGTGGGCAGTTCGCTGAAGCTTTCTTT. Its protein is CAIRGQFAEAFF.

V usage is TRBV13 and J usage is TRBJ1-1; the D gene is possibly TRBD1 (5 bases). The CDR3 loop spans 16 amino acids. CDR1 and CDR2 from the germline V gene are PRHDT and FYEKMQ (reference sequence). With 0 bases removed from V and 1 base from J, the gap between germline ends came to 12 bases. Here the CDR3 DNA reads TGTGCCAGCAGCTTAGGCCCCAGGGCCCAGAACACTGAAGCTTTCTTT. Protein sequence: CASSLGPRAQNTEAFF.

This clone was observed a single time. The chain couples TRBV5-1 to TRBJ2-1; D gene ambiguous. This CDR3 is built from 15 residues. V was shortened by 0 bases and J by 8 bases, with 15 bases between the two germline ends. Germline values: CDR1 SGHRS, CDR2 YFSETQ. The CDR3 DNA reads TGCGCCAGCAGCTTGGTTCCCGTGTTAGCCGATGAGCAGTTCTTC. This translates into CASSLVPVLADEQFF. The complete variable domain, with remaining parts taken from reference TRBV5-1 and TRBJ2-1, reads KAGVTQTPRYLIKTRGQQVTLSCSPISGHRSVSWYQQTPGQGLQFLFEYFSETQRNKGNFPGRFSGRQFSNSRSEMNVSTLELGDSALYLCASSLVPVLADEQFFGPGTRLTVL.